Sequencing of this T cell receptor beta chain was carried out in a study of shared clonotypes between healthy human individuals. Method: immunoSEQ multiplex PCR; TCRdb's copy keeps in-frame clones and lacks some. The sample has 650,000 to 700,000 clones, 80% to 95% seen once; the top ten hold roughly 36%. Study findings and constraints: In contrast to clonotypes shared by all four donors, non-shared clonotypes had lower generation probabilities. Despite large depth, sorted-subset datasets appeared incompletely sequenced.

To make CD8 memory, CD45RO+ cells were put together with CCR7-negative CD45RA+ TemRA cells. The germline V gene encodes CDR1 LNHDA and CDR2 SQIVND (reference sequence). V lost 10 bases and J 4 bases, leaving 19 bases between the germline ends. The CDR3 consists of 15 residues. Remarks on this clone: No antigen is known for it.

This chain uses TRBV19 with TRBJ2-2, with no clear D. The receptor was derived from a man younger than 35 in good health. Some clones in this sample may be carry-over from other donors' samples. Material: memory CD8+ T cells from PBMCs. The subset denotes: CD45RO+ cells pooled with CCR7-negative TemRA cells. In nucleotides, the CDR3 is TGTGCCACCCGTTTCTTCGTCCGAGGCACCGGGGAGCTGTTTTTT. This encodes CATRFFVRGTGELFF.